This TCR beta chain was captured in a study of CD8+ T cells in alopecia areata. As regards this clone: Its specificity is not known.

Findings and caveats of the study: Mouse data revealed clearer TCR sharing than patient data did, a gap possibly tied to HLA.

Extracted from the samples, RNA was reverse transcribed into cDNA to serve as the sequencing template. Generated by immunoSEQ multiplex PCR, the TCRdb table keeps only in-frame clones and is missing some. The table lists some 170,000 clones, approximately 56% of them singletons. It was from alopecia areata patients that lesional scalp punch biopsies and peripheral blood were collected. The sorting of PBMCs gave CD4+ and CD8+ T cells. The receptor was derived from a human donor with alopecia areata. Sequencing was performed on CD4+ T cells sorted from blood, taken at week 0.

CDR3 in DNA: TGTGCCAGTGGGACAGGTGGCTCCTATAATTCACCCCTCCACTTT. Encoded protein: CASGTGGSYNSPLHF. The rearrangement joins TRBV19 to TRBJ1-6; 8 positions agree with TRBD1. The CDR3 totals 15 residues. Germline values: CDR1 LNHDA, CDR2 SQIVND (reference sequence). V dropped 8 bases and J dropped 0; count of bases not matched to a gene: 3.